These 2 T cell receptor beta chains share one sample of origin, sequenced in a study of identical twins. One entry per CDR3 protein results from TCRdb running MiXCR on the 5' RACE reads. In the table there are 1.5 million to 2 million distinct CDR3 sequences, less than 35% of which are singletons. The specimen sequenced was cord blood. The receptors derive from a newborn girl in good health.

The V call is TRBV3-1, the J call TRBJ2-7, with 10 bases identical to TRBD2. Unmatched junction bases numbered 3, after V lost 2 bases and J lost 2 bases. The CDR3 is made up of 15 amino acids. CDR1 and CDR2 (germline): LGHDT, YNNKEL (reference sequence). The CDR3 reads CASSQTSGVTYEQYF. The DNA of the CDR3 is TGTGCCAGCAGCCAAACTAGCGGGGTCACCTACGAGCAGTACTTC.

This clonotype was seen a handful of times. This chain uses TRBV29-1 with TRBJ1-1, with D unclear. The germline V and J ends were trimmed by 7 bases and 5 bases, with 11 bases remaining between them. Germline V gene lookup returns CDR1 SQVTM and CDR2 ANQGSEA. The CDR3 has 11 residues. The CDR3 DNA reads TGCAGCGGCCGCCTCGGGACTGAAGCTTTCTTT. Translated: CSGRLGTEAFF. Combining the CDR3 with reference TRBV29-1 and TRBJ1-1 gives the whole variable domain SAVISQKPSRDICQRGTSLTIQCQVDSQVTMMFWYRQQPGQSLTLIATANQGSEATYESGFVIDKFPISRPNLTFSTLTVSNMSPEDSSIYLCSGRLGTEAFFGQGTRLTVV.